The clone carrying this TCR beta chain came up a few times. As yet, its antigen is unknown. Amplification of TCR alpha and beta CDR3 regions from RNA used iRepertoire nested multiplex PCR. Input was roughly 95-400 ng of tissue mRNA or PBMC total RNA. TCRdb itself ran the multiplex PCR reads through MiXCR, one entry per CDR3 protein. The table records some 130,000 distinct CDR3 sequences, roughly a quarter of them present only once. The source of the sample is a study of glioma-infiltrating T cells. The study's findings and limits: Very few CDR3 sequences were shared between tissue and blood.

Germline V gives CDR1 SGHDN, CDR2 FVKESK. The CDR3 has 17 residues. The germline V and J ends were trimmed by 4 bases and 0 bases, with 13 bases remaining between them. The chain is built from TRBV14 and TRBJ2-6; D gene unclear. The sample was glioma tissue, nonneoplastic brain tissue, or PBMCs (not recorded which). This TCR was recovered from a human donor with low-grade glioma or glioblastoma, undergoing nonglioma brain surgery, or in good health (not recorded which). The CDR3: CASSPRTSISGANVLTF. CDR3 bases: TGTGCCAGCAGCCCACGCACTTCAATCTCTGGGGCCAACGTCCTGACTTTC.